The entry below describes one T cell receptor (beta chain). Its specificity is unknown. This sample was taken from a study of a mutant IDH1 vaccine in newly diagnosed glioma. The study's findings and limits: Pseudoprogression apparently tracked independently of changes in top peripheral T cell clonotypes.

Germline loops: CDR1 LNHDA, CDR2 SQIVND (reference sequence). This CDR3 is built from 15 residues. Trimming pared 1 base from V and 5 bases from J, leaving 14 bases between. As to time point: baseline, week 1 (first vaccination visit). Treatment here: pre-vaccination baseline after standard-of-care therapy. TCRdb's table, derived via immunoSEQ multiplex PCR, lists solely in-frame clones and lacks some. The data show 20,000 to 25,000 clones, with 70% to 85% seen just once and roughly 5% held by the top ten. The rearrangement uses TRBV19 and TRBJ1-1; D uncertain. The sequenced sample was PBMCs, obtained from a glioma patient treated with radiotherapy, temozolomide or both. This TCR derives from a man aged 35 to 55 with glioma. CDR3 sequence reads: CASSIGGAGRTEAFF. The CDR3 DNA follows: TGTGCCAGTAGTATAGGAGGAGCGGGGAGGACTGAAGCTTTCTTT. Full variable domain (rest looked up from reference TRBV19 and TRBJ1-1): DGGITQSPKYLFRKEGQNVTLSCEQNLNHDAMYWYRQDPGQGLRLIYYSQIVNDFQKGDIAEGYSVSREKKESFPLTVTSAQKNPTAFYLCASSIGGAGRTEAFFGQGTRLTVV.